The rows below give T cell receptor beta chains drawn from one sample of a study of T cells in Graves' hyperthyroidism and ophthalmopathy. MiXCR, run by TCRdb on the multiplex PCR reads, gives a single entry per CDR3 protein. This sample yields roughly 600,000 distinct CDR3 sequences, of which about 15% are seen a single time; under 15% belongs to the top ten. Material: blood. These receptors were obtained from a woman between 50 and 59 years old with Graves' ophthalmopathy. CDR3s include the opening cysteine and the closing phenylalanine or tryptophan. The D gene is left open where the match is weak. Rows give clone size only sometimes, using once, few, many, or a class for an expanded clone.

J	V	D	size	DNA	CDR3
TRBJ2-1	TRBV5-4	TRBD2	NA	TGTGCCAGCAGCTTGGGGGGAGCGGGGTATGAGCAGTTCTTC	CASSLGGAGYEQFF
TRBJ2-5	TRBV20-1	NA	NA	TGCAGTGCAAGACTTGTAGGGGAGACCCAGTACTTC	CSARLVGETQYF
TRBJ2-1	TRBV27	TRBD2	many	TGTGCCAGCTCTTCTAGCGGGAGGAATGAGCAGTTCTTC	CASSSSGRNEQFF
TRBJ2-3	TRBV9	NA	few	TGTGCCAGCAGCGTAGTTGGACAGAGCACAGATACGCAGTATTTT	CASSVVGQSTDTQYF
TRBJ1-1	TRBV19	NA	many	TGTGCCAGTAGTAAGGCGGGGAGGGACACTGAAGCTTTCTTT	CASSKAGRDTEAFF
TRBJ2-1	TRBV5-6	NA	NA	TGTGCCAGCAGCTCCAACTCCCGGGACCACAATGAGCAGTTCTTC	CASSSNSRDHNEQFF
TRBJ2-6	TRBV27	TRBD1	few	TGTGCCAGCAGTGCCCGGACAGGGGAGGCTGGGGCCAACGTCCTGACTTTC	CASSARTGEAGANVLTF
TRBJ2-3	TRBV7-2	TRBD2	many	TGTGCCAGCAGCTTATTCTTTAGCGGGCTCACAGATACGCAGTATTTT	CASSLFFSGLTDTQYF
TRBJ2-5	TRBV5-6	TRBD2	many	TGTGCCAGCAGCAATGGGAGGGACGGGTACTTC	CASSNGRDGYF
TRBJ2-7	TRBV30	NA	many	TGTGCCTGGAGTTCTGGAGAGCAGTACTTC	CAWSSGEQYF
TRBJ2-7	TRBV28	TRBD1	many	TGTGCCAGCCGTGGAGAGGACAGGGGTGACGAGCAGTACTTC	CASRGEDRGDEQYF
TRBJ2-7	TRBV11-1	NA	many	TGTGCCAGCAGCTCCCCACTTCCGGGGGAGCAGTACTTC	CASSSPLPGEQYF
TRBJ1-1	TRBV6-2/TRBV6-3	NA	many	TGTGCCAGCAGTTACCCCAGGGAGGGAATGAACACTGAAGCTTTCTTT	CASSYPREGMNTEAFF
TRBJ1-5	TRBV3-2	NA	NA	TGTGCCAGCATAATCTTCGCGACCGGTCAGCCCCAGCATTTT	CASIIFATGQPQHF
TRBJ2-7	TRBV15	TRBD1	many	TGTGCCACCAGCAGAGATTCCCCGGACAGGGGTGGGGGAGGCTCCTACGAGCAGTACTTC	CATSRDSPDRGGGGSYEQYF
TRBJ1-2	TRBV7-2	NA	many	TGTGCCAGCAGCTTAGTCCAGGGTTATGGCTACACCTTC	CASSLVQGYGYTF
TRBJ1-1	TRBV6-5	NA	many	TGTGCCAGCAGTTACAGCTACACTGAAGCTTTCTTT	CASSYSYTEAFF
TRBJ1-6	TRBV18	NA	NA	TGTGCCAGCTCACCAGGGGGCCGTGATTCACCCCTCCACTTT	CASSPGGRDSPLHF